This T cell receptor beta chain was observed in a study of metastatic and nonmetastatic thyroid tumors. Study at large: It was across blood and tumor or nodule tissue from malignant and benign thyroid patients that repertoires were compared. General study findings and limits: Patients with malignant thyroid tumors reportedly had significantly higher TCR beta diversity than those with benign nodules, in blood and tumor.

As concerns this clone: As yet, its antigen is unknown.

Not a single patient had been given any form of treatment at any point before undergoing thyroid surgery. In the authors' workflow: CDR3 was compared across clinicopathological groups, and the resulting differences were used to build a distant-metastasis classifier for papillary thyroid cancer. With MiXCR, TCRdb reprocessed the PCR reads. The V and J calls, along with clone size, are taken from TCRdb and not from the paper's own processing. The sample includes 3,700 or so clones, around a third seen only once; the top ten take 30% to 40%. What was sequenced was adjacent normal tissue. The sequence derives from a male donor with papillary thyroid cancer or a benign thyroid nodule (not recorded which). Some clones in this sample may be carry-over from other donors' samples.

The CDR3 reads CSARAVGHGAYEQYF. The CDR3 DNA is TGCAGTGCTAGAGCTGTCGGACATGGGGCTTACGAGCAGTACTTC. The J gene is TRBJ2-7, the V gene TRBV20-1; possible D gene TRBD1, 5 bases. The germline gives CDR1 DFQATT, CDR2 SNEGSKA (reference sequence). Trimming removed 1 base from V and 4 bases from J, with 17 bases in between. CDR3 length: 15 residues.